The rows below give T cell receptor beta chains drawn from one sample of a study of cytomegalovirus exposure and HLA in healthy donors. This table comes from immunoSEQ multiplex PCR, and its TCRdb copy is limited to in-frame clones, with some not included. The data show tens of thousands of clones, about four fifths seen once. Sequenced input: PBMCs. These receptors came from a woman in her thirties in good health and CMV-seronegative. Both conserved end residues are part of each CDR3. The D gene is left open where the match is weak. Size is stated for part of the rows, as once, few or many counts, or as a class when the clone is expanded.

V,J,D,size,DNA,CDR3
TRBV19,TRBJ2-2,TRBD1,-,TGTGCCAGTAGCCTAGGGGGACAGCTTATTATCGGGGAGCTGTTTTTT,CASSLGGQLIIGELFF
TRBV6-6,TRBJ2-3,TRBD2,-,TGTGCCAGCAGTTACTCGGGGAGCGGGGGCACAGATACGCAGTATTTT,CASSYSGSGGTDTQYF
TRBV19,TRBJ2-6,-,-,TGTGCCAGTAGTCCCCGGTTCTCTGGGGCCAACGTCCTGACTTTC,CASSPRFSGANVLTF
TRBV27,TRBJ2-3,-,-,TGTGCCAGCGGCTGGGACGGGAGAGGAACTAGCACAGATACGCAGTATTTT,CASGWDGRGTSTDTQYF
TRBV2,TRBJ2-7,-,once,TGTGCCAGCAGGGCGTCCGGGACATCTTACGAGCAGTACTTC,CASRASGTSYEQYF
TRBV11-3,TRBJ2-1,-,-,TGTGCCAGCAGCCCCACAGGTCATGATTACAATGAGCAGTTCTTC,CASSPTGHDYNEQFF
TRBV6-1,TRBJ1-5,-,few,TGTGCCAGCAGTTGGACCGGGACTCAAAATCAGCCCCAGCATTTT,CASSWTGTQNQPQHF
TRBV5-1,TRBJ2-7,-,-,TGCGCCAGCAGCTCGGACAGTCTTTCCTACGAGCAGTACTTC,CASSSDSLSYEQYF
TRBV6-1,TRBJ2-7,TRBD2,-,TGTGCCAGCAGTGGGGGGGCAAAGCCTAGCGGGAGGCCTTCCTACGAGCAGTACTTC,CASSGGAKPSGRPSYEQYF
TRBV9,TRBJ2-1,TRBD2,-,TGTGCCAGCAGCGTACAAACTAGCGACCGCTACAATGAGCAGTTCTTC,CASSVQTSDRYNEQFF
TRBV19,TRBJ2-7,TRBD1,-,TGTGCCAGTAGTATTAGAGGGACAGGGAACAACGAGCAGTACTTC,CASSIRGTGNNEQYF
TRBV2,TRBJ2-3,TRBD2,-,TGTGCCAGCAGTGCCGAATCGGGGGGTCATACGCAGTATTTT,CASSAESGGHTQYF
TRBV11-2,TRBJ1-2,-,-,TGTGCCAGCAGCCGAGGGCGGTTCAGCCCGGGGAATGGCTACACCTTC,CASSRGRFSPGNGYTF
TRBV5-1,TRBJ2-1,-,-,TGCGCCAGCAGCTTGGGAGTGTCCCGTCGAACCTACAATGAGCAGTTCTTC,CASSLGVSRRTYNEQFF
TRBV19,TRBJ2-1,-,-,TGTGCCAGTAGCCCACCCCGACAGCTACAGTTCTTC,CASSPPRQLQFF
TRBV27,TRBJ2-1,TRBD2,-,TGTGCCAGCCGGGGGACTAGCGGGACCAATGAGCAGTTCTTC,CASRGTSGTNEQFF
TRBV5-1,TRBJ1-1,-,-,TGCGCCAGCAGCTTGACGGGTTCCGACACTGAAGCTTTCTTT,CASSLTGSDTEAFF
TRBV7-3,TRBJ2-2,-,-,TGTGCCAGCAGCCACAGGTCCGGGGAGCTGTTTTTT,CASSHRSGELFF
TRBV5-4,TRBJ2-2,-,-,TGTGCCAGCGCGCCCGGGACTCCCAACACCGGGGAGCTGTTTTTT,CASAPGTPNTGELFF
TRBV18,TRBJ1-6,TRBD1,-,TGTGCCAGCTCACCGCCAGGGGGCGGCTCACCCCTCCACTTT,CASSPPGGGSPLHF
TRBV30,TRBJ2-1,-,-,TGTGCCTGGAGTGTACCGGGGTATGAGCAGTTCTTC,CAWSVPGYEQFF
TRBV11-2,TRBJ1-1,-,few,TGTGCCAGCAGCCGGACAAGCAACACTGAAGCTTTCTTT,CASSRTSNTEAFF
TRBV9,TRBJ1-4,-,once,TGTGCCAGCAGCGTCCAGGGAGGGGTTGGCTTTAATGAAAAACTGTTTTTT,CASSVQGGVGFNEKLFF
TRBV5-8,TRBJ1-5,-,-,TGTGCCAGCAGCTCAGGGACTGGGTATAATCACCAGCATTTT,CASSSGTGYNHQHF
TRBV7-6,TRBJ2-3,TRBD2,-,TGTGCCAGCAGCTTAGTCCCTAGCGGGAGGGCGACGAGCACAGATACGCAGTATTTT,CASSLVPSGRATSTDTQYF
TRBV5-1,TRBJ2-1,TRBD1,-,TGCGCCAGCAGCCCGACAGATGGGACAGGGACCCTTCTCGATGTTTACAATGAGCAGTTCTTC,CASSPTDGTGTLLDVYNEQFF